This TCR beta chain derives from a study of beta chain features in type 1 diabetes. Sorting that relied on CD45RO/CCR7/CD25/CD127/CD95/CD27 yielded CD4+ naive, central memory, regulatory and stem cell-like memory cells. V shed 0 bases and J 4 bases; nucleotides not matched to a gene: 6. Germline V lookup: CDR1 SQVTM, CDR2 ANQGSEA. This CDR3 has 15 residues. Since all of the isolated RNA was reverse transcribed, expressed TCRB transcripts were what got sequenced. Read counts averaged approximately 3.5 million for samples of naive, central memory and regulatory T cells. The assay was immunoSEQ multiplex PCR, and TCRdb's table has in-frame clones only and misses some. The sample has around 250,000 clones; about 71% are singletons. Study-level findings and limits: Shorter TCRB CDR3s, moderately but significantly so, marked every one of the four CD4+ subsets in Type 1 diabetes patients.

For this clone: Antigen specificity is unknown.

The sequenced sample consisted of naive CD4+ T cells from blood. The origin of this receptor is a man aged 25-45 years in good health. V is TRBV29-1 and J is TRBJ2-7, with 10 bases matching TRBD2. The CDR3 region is CSVEEALAGVYEQYF. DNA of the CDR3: TGCAGCGTTGAAGAGGCTCTAGCGGGGGTGTACGAGCAGTACTTC.